The 26 T cell receptor beta chains reported below all come from one sample, sequenced in a study of T-cell memory formation after mild COVID-19. One entry per CDR3 protein, called by TCRdb with MiXCR from the 5' RACE reads. The sample has approximately 240,000 distinct CDR3 sequences, roughly 15% seen once. The sample was PBMCs or a T cell subset sorted from them (not recorded which). These receptors all stem from a man aged 18 to 29 who had mild COVID-19 (a few samples of this study predate the infection). Cell type and time point are not known.

The V call is TRBV28, the J call TRBJ1-5; D unresolved. The germline V gene has CDR1 MDHEN and CDR2 SYDVKM. The CDR3 length is 14 residues. V was pared by 3 bases and J by 3 bases, with 9 bases between. Here the CDR3 reads CASSFVGNNQPQHF. The CDR3 nucleotides are TGTGCCAGCAGTTTTGTTGGAAACAATCAGCCCCAGCATTTT.

This chain links TRBV14 with TRBJ2-1; D remains unclear. Germline CDR1 is SGHDN and CDR2 is FVKESK. V lost 4 bases and J lost 1, with 8 bases in between. This CDR3 has 14 amino acids. The CDR3 is CASSRAASYNEQFF. For the CDR3, the DNA is TGTGCCAGCAGCCGGGCAGCTTCCTACAATGAGCAGTTCTTC.

This chain joins TRBV5-1 and TRBJ1-1; D is possibly TRBD1 (5 bases). The germline CDR1 and CDR2 sequences are SGHRS and YFSETQ. The CDR3 totals 14 residues. V was cut by 4 bases and J by 1 base, with 11 bases left in between. CDR3 residues: CASSPLGQNTEAFF. The CDR3 DNA reads as TGCGCCAGCAGCCCCCTTGGACAGAACACTGAAGCTTTCTTT. The full variable domain, rest sourced from reference TRBV5-1 and TRBJ1-1, is KAGVTQTPRYLIKTRGQQVTLSCSPISGHRSVSWYQQTPGQGLQFLFEYFSETQRNKGNFPGRFSGRQFSNSRSEMNVSTLELGDSALYLCASSPLGQNTEAFFGQGTRLTVV.

The chain uses TRBV24-1 and TRBJ2-3, with TRBD1 matching 8 bases. CDR3 size: 16 residues. J gave up 4 bases and V 2 bases, and 7 bases lay outside the gene matches. The germline V gene has CDR1 KGHDR and CDR2 SFDVKD. The CDR3 sequence is CATSDSGGVDADTQYF. CDR3 DNA: TGTGCCACCAGTGATTCAGGGGGCGTAGATGCAGATACGCAGTATTTT.

This clonotype was observed a few times. This chain links TRBV5-1 with TRBJ2-7; 9 bases agree with TRBD1. The length of the CDR3 is 14 residues. The junction had 9 bases not matched to a gene; V was cut back by 6 bases and J by 5 bases. Germline lookup yields CDR1 SGHRS and CDR2 YFSETQ. CDR3 in amino acids: CASTPGQGSNEQYF. The CDR3 nucleotides are TGCGCCAGCACGCCCGGACAGGGGTCCAACGAGCAGTACTTC.

On this clonotype itself: Mismatch with germline at one junction end may stem from a read error. The genes are TRBV7-2 and TRBJ2-4, with D perhaps being TRBD1 or TRBD2 (6 bases each). CDR3 length equals 13 residues. From germline, CDR1 is SGHTA and CDR2 FQGNSA. In DNA, the CDR3 is TGTGCCAGCAGCTTAGGGAAGGGGGGACATACCAACTTC. Encoded protein: CASSLGKGGHTNF. The full variable domain, completed using reference TRBV7-2 and TRBJ2-4, is GAGVSQSPSNKVTEKGKDVELRCDPISGHTALYWYRQSLGQGLEFLIYFQGNSAPDKSGLPSDRFSAERTGGSVSTLTIQRTQQEDSAVYLCASSLGKGGHTNFGAGTRLSVL.

This clonotype was counted only a few times. The gene calls are TRBV7-9 and TRBJ1-5; D ambiguous. The CDR3 has 13 residues. With 8 bases removed from V and 7 bases from J, the gap between germline ends came to 15 bases. The germline gives CDR1 SEHNR, CDR2 FQNEAQ (reference sequence). As DNA, the CDR3 is TGTGCCAGCCGCCTGGGAGATGGGCAGCCCCAGCATTTT. This codes for CASRLGDGQPQHF.

V usage is TRBV7-9 and J usage is TRBJ2-7; perhaps D is TRBD1 or TRBD2 (5 bases each). Trimming took off 5 bases at V and 2 bases at J, with 19 bases between the two ends. The CDR3 loop spans 16 amino acids. CDR1 is SEHNR, CDR2 FQNEAQ, per germline (reference sequence). The DNA for the CDR3 is TGTGCCAGCAGCGACCCGCCCGGGACCAGAACCTACGAGCAGTACTTC. This codes for CASSDPPGTRTYEQYF.

This clonotype was observed a handful of times. The gene calls are TRBV18 and TRBJ2-2; TRBD2 matches 9 bases. The CDR3 covers 17 residues. Trimming removed 2 bases from V and 1 base from J; junction bases left unmatched: 5. CDR1 is KGHSH, CDR2 LQKENI, per germline. The CDR3 DNA follows: TGTGCCAGCTCACCATCCCTAGCGGGGAAGAACACCGGGGAGCTGTTTTTT. Amino acid sequence: CASSPSLAGKNTGELFF. The full variable domain, rest sourced from reference TRBV18 and TRBJ2-2, is NAGVMQNPRHLVRRRGQEARLRCSPMKGHSHVYWYRQLPEEGLKFMVYLQKENIIDESGMPKERFSAEFPKEGPSILRIQQVVRGDSAAYFCASSPSLAGKNTGELFFGEGSRLTVL.

There are many counts of this clonotype. Its ends do not fully match the called genes, so a read error is possible. This chain links TRBV5-1 with TRBJ1-1; no clear D gene. From germline, CDR1 is SGHRS and CDR2 YFSETQ. The CDR3 totals 13 residues. The CDR3: CASASQANAEAFF. The CDR3 DNA reads TGCGCCAGCGCCAGTCAGGCGAACGCTGAAGCTTTCTTT.

The chain recombines TRBV20-1 with TRBJ2-7; D gene uncertain. CDR1 and CDR2 from the germline V gene are DFQATT and SNEGSKA (reference sequence). Trimming cost V 1 base and J 5 bases, with 9 bases left between them. The CDR3 has 12 residues. The CDR3 is CSARVAAHEQYV. The DNA of the CDR3 is TGCAGTGCTAGAGTGGCGGCCCACGAGCAGTACGTC.

This chain connects TRBV6-5 to TRBJ2-5; TRBD2 matches 10 bases. The CDR3 is made up of 16 amino acids. Germline V gene lookup returns CDR1 MNHEY and CDR2 SVGAGI. V shed 5 bases and J 1 base; nucleotides not matched to a gene: 7. CDR3 loop: CASSRPSGGIQETQYF. In nucleotides, the CDR3 is TGTGCCAGCAGTCGCCCTAGCGGGGGCATCCAAGAGACCCAGTACTTC.

This clonotype has only a few counts. J is TRBJ2-1 and V is TRBV5-1; perhaps TRBD2 as D (5 bases). V lost 0 bases and J lost 10, with 11 bases in between. Germline loops: CDR1 SGHRS, CDR2 YFSETQ. CDR3 size: 13 residues. This CDR3 reads CASSLDGWREQFF. The CDR3 DNA reads TGCGCCAGCAGCTTGGACGGGTGGAGGGAGCAGTTCTTC. Complete variable domain (other parts from reference TRBV5-1 and TRBJ2-1): KAGVTQTPRYLIKTRGQQVTLSCSPISGHRSVSWYQQTPGQGLQFLFEYFSETQRNKGNFPGRFSGRQFSNSRSEMNVSTLELGDSALYLCASSLDGWREQFFGPGTRLTVL.

This clonotype was seen a handful of times. J is TRBJ2-3 and V is TRBV20-1, with TRBD1 as a possible D gene (6 bases). The V gene's germline CDR1 is DFQATT and CDR2 SNEGSKA (reference sequence). V gave up 2 bases and J gave up 1 base, with 13 bases separating them. This CDR3 is built from 15 residues. CDR3 sequence (DNA): TGCAGTGCTAGACTCTGGCAGGGGCGCACAGATACGCAGTATTTT. It specifies CSARLWQGRTDTQYF.

The chain carries TRBV29-1 and TRBJ2-5; the D gene is possibly TRBD1 (5 bases). The CDR3 length is 14 residues. CDR1 and CDR2 from the germline V gene are SQVTM and ANQGSEA. V was cut by 5 bases and J by 5 bases, with 18 bases left in between. As DNA, the CDR3 is TGCAGCGTTCAGGGTGGACCCCAGAGGGAGACCCAGTACTTC. Protein: CSVQGGPQRETQYF. The full variable domain, in which reference TRBV29-1 and TRBJ2-5 provide the parts outside the CDR3, is SAVISQKPSRDICQRGTSLTIQCQVDSQVTMMFWYRQQPGQSLTLIATANQGSEATYESGFVIDKFPISRPNLTFSTLTVSNMSPEDSSIYLCSVQGGPQRETQYFGPGTRLLVL.

This chain connects TRBV5-1 to TRBJ2-2; 8 nucleotides align to TRBD1. Looked up from germline, CDR1 is SGHRS and CDR2 is YFSETQ. CDR3 size: 14 residues. The V gene end was trimmed by 4 bases and the J gene end by 4 bases; junction bases not matched to a gene: 3. The CDR3 DNA sequence: TGCGCCAGCAGCCCGGGACAGGTCACCGGGGAGCTGTTTTTT. Protein product: CASSPGQVTGELFF.

Only a few counts were recorded for this clonotype. V usage is TRBV6-1 and J usage is TRBJ1-1, with D unclear. Trimming shortened V by 6 bases and J by 5 bases, and 10 bases separated the two germline ends. CDR3 length: 12 residues. Germline V gene lookup returns CDR1 MNHNS and CDR2 SASEGT. The CDR3 nucleotides are TGTGCCAGCAGGGAGGGAGGAACTGAAGCTTTCTTT. Amino acid sequence: CASREGGTEAFF.

The V and J genes are TRBV2 and TRBJ2-2, with TRBD1 identical over 9 bases. Germline V lookup: CDR1 SNHLY, CDR2 FYNNEI. The V and J ends lost 5 bases and 9 bases, in that order; junction bases with no gene match: 7. This CDR3 spans 14 amino acids. In nucleotides, the CDR3 is TGTGCCAGCAGTACACAGGGGGCGCATCGGGAGCTGTTTTTT. Encoded protein: CASSTQGAHRELFF. The whole variable domain, filled in from reference TRBV2 and TRBJ2-2, reads EPEVTQTPSHQVTQMGQEVILRCVPISNHLYFYWYRQILGQKVEFLVSFYNNEISEKSEIFDDQFSVERPDGSNFTLKIRSTKLEDSAMYFCASSTQGAHRELFFGEGSRLTVL.

This clonotype was picked up a small number of times. The chain employs TRBV7-3 and TRBJ2-2; 7 nucleotides match TRBD2. CDR1 is SGHTA and CDR2 is FQGTGA in the germline V gene. The CDR3 has 15 amino acids. J was trimmed by 2 bases and V by 2 bases; bases with no gene match: 2. CDR3 amino acids: CASSLGGVNTGELFF. The CDR3 DNA reads TGTGCCAGCAGCTTAGGGGGGGTTAACACCGGGGAGCTGTTTTTT.

This clonotype was seen more than once but under ten times. The chain uses TRBV9 and TRBJ2-5, with D unclear. The CDR3 is 14 amino acids. Germline V gives CDR1 SGDLS, CDR2 YYNGEE. Trimming shortened V by 2 bases and J by 5 bases, and 13 bases separated the two germline ends. DNA for the CDR3: TGTGCCAGCAGCGTTCTCTGGGGTGGGGAGACCCAGTACTTC. Protein sequence: CASSVLWGGETQYF.

This clonotype turned up a few times. The chain has TRBV7-9 and TRBJ2-1; D remains unclear. Germline V gene data show CDR1 as SEHNR and CDR2 as FQNEAQ (reference sequence). The CDR3 loop spans 12 amino acids. V dropped 6 bases and J dropped 10 bases, with 13 bases sitting between them. CDR3 nucleotide sequence: TGTGCCAGCAGGCTTAACTCGGAGGAGCAGTTCTTC. It is translated as CASRLNSEEQFF.

This chain uses TRBV20-1 with TRBJ1-2, with D perhaps TRBD1 (6 bases). The CDR3 loop spans 12 amino acids. Germline CDR1 reads DFQATT; CDR2 reads SNEGSKA (reference sequence). V shed 3 bases and J shed 4 bases, with 9 bases lying between them. The CDR3 sequence is CSASPRGYGYTF. The CDR3, as DNA: TGCAGTGCTAGTCCCAGGGGCTATGGCTACACCTTC.

This clonotype was recorded a few times. This chain links TRBV12-3 or TRBV12-4 with TRBJ1-3, with D uncertain. Trimming took 6 bases from V and 0 from J, leaving 6 bases between them. The CDR3 totals 13 residues. This CDR3 is CASRRISGNTIYF. DNA of the CDR3: TGTGCCAGCAGGAGGATCTCTGGAAACACCATATATTTT.

As DNA, the CDR3 is TGTGCCAGCAGTTTAGGTAGTAGCGTCGGCACAGATACGCAGTATTTT. Translation: CASSLGSSVGTDTQYF. V and J are TRBV12-3 or TRBV12-4 and TRBJ2-3; D is possibly TRBD2 (5 bases). The CDR3 consists of 16 residues. V was shortened by 1 base and J by 1 base, with 12 bases between the two germline ends.

This clonotype came up a few times. The V gene is TRBV5-6, the J gene TRBJ2-5; a weak D match, TRBD2 (6 bases). This CDR3 comprises 17 residues. From germline, CDR1 is SGHDT and CDR2 YYEEEE. V lost 3 bases, J lost 0 bases, and 18 bases lay in between. The CDR3 here is CASSSSGSNLYQETQYF. For the CDR3, the DNA is TGTGCCAGCAGCTCATCCGGGAGCAACCTGTACCAAGAGACCCAGTACTTC.

The chain recombines TRBV6-6 with TRBJ2-7, with 8 bases fitting TRBD2. The CDR3 consists of 15 residues. Germline V gives CDR1 MNHNY, CDR2 SVGAGI (reference sequence). The trim removed 4 bases at V and 0 bases at J, leaving 5 bases unmatched. CDR3 loop: CASSSSGTSSYEQYF. The CDR3 DNA reads as TGTGCCAGCAGTTCCTCCGGGACTAGCTCCTACGAGCAGTACTTC.